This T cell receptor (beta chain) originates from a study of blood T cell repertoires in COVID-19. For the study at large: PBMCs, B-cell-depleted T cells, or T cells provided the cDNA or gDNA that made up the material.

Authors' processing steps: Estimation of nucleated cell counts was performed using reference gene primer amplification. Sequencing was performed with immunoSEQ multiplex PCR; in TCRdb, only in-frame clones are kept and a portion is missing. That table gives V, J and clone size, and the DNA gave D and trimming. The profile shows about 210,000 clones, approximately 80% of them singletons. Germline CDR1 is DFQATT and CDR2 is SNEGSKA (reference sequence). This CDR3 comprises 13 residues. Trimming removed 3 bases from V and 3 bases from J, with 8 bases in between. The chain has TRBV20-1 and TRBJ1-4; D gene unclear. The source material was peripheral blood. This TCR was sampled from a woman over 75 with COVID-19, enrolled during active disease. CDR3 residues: CSASLSANEKLFF. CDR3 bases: TGCAGTGCTAGTCTCTCAGCTAATGAAAAACTGTTTTTT.